Included here is one T cell receptor beta chain sequence, with context. Original processing notes: Cell counts per sample came from amplifying reference gene primers. Sequencing was performed with immunoSEQ multiplex PCR; in TCRdb, only in-frame clones are kept and a portion is missing. The V and J calls and the clone size are those of that table, but D and trimming were determined from the DNA. Among 250,000 to 300,000 clones listed, 80% to 90% were seen once. The V end lost 6 bases, the J end lost 5 bases, and 15 bases lay between the germline ends. The CDR3 sequence is 14 residues long. Germline V gene lookup returns CDR1 MNHEY and CDR2 SVGAGI. This entry comes from a study of blood T cell repertoires in COVID-19. Overall study: From the United States, Italy and Spain came samples of acute and convalescent COVID-19. PBMCs, B-cell-depleted T cells, or T cells provided the cDNA or gDNA that made up the material.

The sequence was obtained from a woman aged 40 to 50 who had recovered from COVID-19. Sample: peripheral blood. The chain links TRBV6-5 to TRBJ2-3; D might be TRBD2 (6 bases). Here the CDR3 DNA reads TGTGCCAGCAGCTCCCCCGGGGGTCTAGATACGCAGTATTTT. It specifies CASSSPGGLDTQYF.